Below, 20 T cell receptor beta chains from the same sample are listed, as sequenced in a study of shared clonotypes between healthy human individuals. Method: immunoSEQ multiplex PCR; TCRdb's copy keeps in-frame clones and lacks some. Of around 2.5 million clones detected, 90% to 95% appear once; the ten largest clones hold more than 0.35%. Material for sequencing was naive CD4+ T cells from PBMCs. Subset reported: CD45RA+ positively selected. The receptors were gathered from a man between 18 and 29 years old in good health. Some clones in this sample may be carry-over from other donors' samples.

This clone has only a few counts. The conserved final phenylalanine or tryptophan is absent from the CDR3, which likely points to a read error. The limits of the CDR3 on the DNA are not certain, so only TCRdb's listed CDR3 is given. The chain is built from TRBV28 and TRBJ1-1. With termini counted, the CDR3 has 13 amino acids. Germline V gene lookup returns CDR1 MDHEN and CDR2 SYDVKM. This CDR3 reads CASSLSLDRLGGI.

This chain connects TRBV30 to TRBJ2-7, with D unclear. Trimming removed 0 bases from V and 6 bases from J, with 12 bases in between. The germline V gene has CDR1 GTSNPN and CDR2 SVGIG (reference sequence). The CDR3 is made up of 13 amino acids. CDR3 bases: TGTGCCTGGAGTGTATTGGCCGGAAGCGAGCAGTACTTC. Protein sequence: CAWSVLAGSEQYF. Variable domain in full (rest from reference TRBV30 and TRBJ2-7): SQTIHQWPATLVQPVGSPLSLECTVEGTSNPNLYWYRQAAGRGLQLLFYSVGIGQISSEVPQNLSASRPQDRQFILSSKKLLLSDSGFYLCAWSVLAGSEQYFGPGTRLTVT.

The chain carries TRBV25-1 and TRBJ1-5; unclear D gene. Germline CDR1 MGHDK, CDR2 SYGVNS. Deletions cut 4 bases from V and 2 bases from J, with 15 bases between. There are 16 residues in the CDR3. The CDR3 coding sequence is TGTGCCAGCAGTGCCCCGACTAAAGGGCGCAATCAGCCCCAGCATTTT. Protein sequence: CASSAPTKGRNQPQHF.

The rearrangement uses TRBV7-6 and TRBJ2-3; 11 positions match TRBD1. Germline CDR1 is SGHVS and CDR2 is FNYEAQ. The CDR3 totals 17 residues. V trimming: 5 bases; J trimming: 4 bases; junction bases outside the gene matches: 11. The CDR3, as DNA: TGTGCCAGCAGCAAGACCGGGACAGGGGGTGGGCCAGATACGCAGTATTTT. Residues: CASSKTGTGGGPDTQYF.

This clone has only one observation. J is TRBJ2-3 and V is TRBV4-1, with D possibly matching TRBD1 (6 bases). From germline, CDR1 is MGHRA and CDR2 YSYEKL. V was pared by 1 base and J by 0 bases, with 8 bases between. CDR3 length: 15 residues. The CDR3 nucleotides are TGCGCCAGCAGCCAAGGACAGGCCAGCACAGATACGCAGTATTTT. It yields the protein CASSQGQASTDTQYF.

V gene TRBV7-9 combines with J gene TRBJ2-5, with TRBD1 identical over 7 bases. V was pared by 2 bases and J by 3 bases, with 3 bases of the junction left unmatched. Germline V CDR1 and CDR2: SEHNR, FQNEAQ (reference sequence). The CDR3 totals 14 residues. This CDR3 is CASSLFQGEETQYF. CDR3 nucleotides: TGTGCCAGCAGCTTATTCCAGGGGGAAGAGACCCAGTACTTC.

Comments on this clone: Other DNA sequences in this sample translate to the same CDR3. The V gene is TRBV15, the J gene TRBJ2-7, with 11 bases lining up with TRBD2. From germline, CDR1 is LNHNV and CDR2 YYDKDF (reference sequence). The CDR3 spans 15 residues. V shed 0 bases, J shed 6 bases, and the junction held 4 bases outside the gene matches. The CDR3 region is CATSRDLAGGGEQYF. The CDR3 coding sequence is TGTGCCACCAGCAGAGATTTAGCGGGAGGGGGCGAGCAGTACTTC.

The V gene is TRBV6-1, the J gene TRBJ2-3; D call uncertain. The CDR3 loop spans 15 amino acids. Germline V lookup: CDR1 MNHNS, CDR2 SASEGT. V gave up 3 bases and J gave up 1 base, with 11 bases separating them. CDR3 DNA: TGTGCCAGCAGTGAGGTTTCTCCCGGCACAGATACGCAGTATTTT. It codes for CASSEVSPGTDTQYF.

J is TRBJ2-3 and V is TRBV6-5; possibly TRBD1 for D (6 bases). In germline, CDR1 is MNHEY, CDR2 SVGAGI. This CDR3 is 12 amino acids long. Trimming pared 10 bases from V and 2 bases from J, leaving 10 bases between. CDR3 amino acids: CATRGYTDTQYF. CDR3 in DNA: TGTGCCACCAGGGGTTACACAGATACGCAGTATTTT.

The chain carries TRBV7-9 and TRBJ2-2, with 8 bases that match TRBD2. The CDR3 has 15 residues. V lost 8 bases and J lost 5; bases outside the gene matches: 10. Germline-derived CDR1 and CDR2 are SEHNR and FQNEAQ (reference sequence). CDR3 loop: CASQHTGTSTGELFF. The DNA for the CDR3 is TGTGCCAGCCAACATACCGGGACTAGTACCGGGGAGCTGTTTTTT.

This CDR3 is CASSLTRRDTQYF. DNA of the CDR3: TGTGCCAGCAGCTTAACTCGGCGAGATACGCAGTATTTT. This rearrangement joins TRBV7-9 to TRBJ2-3; no clear D. CDR3 size: 13 residues. Germline CDR1 and CDR2: SEHNR and FQNEAQ (reference sequence). With 2 bases removed from V and 5 bases from J, the gap between germline ends came to 8 bases.

The rearrangement uses TRBV19 and TRBJ2-6; TRBD1 aligns across 10 bases. The ends lost 2 bases at V and 1 base at J; junction bases unmatched: 5. Germline values: CDR1 LNHDA, CDR2 SQIVND (reference sequence). The CDR3 spans 18 residues. Here the CDR3 reads CASSITGTGVSGANVLTF. DNA of the CDR3: TGTGCCAGTAGTATAACCGGGACAGGGGTATCTGGGGCCAACGTCCTGACTTTC. The full variable domain, in which reference TRBV19 and TRBJ2-6 provide the parts outside the CDR3, is DGGITQSPKYLFRKEGQNVTLSCEQNLNHDAMYWYRQDPGQGLRLIYYSQIVNDFQKGDIAEGYSVSREKKESFPLTVTSAQKNPTAFYLCASSITGTGVSGANVLTFGAGSRLTVL.

The chain carries TRBV5-1 and TRBJ2-5; perhaps TRBD1 as D (5 bases). The V end lost 3 bases, the J end lost 3 bases, and 12 bases lay between the germline ends. Germline CDR1 is SGHRS and CDR2 is YFSETQ. The CDR3 extends over 14 amino acids. CDR3 residues: CASSSLPGKETQYF. The CDR3 region has the DNA TGCGCCAGCAGCTCTTTGCCAGGGAAAGAGACCCAGTACTTC. Together with reference TRBV5-1 and TRBJ2-5, the CDR3 gives the full variable domain: KAGVTQTPRYLIKTRGQQVTLSCSPISGHRSVSWYQQTPGQGLQFLFEYFSETQRNKGNFPGRFSGRQFSNSRSEMNVSTLELGDSALYLCASSSLPGKETQYFGPGTRLLVL.

The chain is built from TRBV18 and TRBJ2-1; 14 bases align to TRBD2. V lost 4 bases to trimming and J lost 4 bases; unmatched junction nucleotides: 0. Germline CDR1 and CDR2: KGHSH and LQKENI. The CDR3 runs 15 residues. The DNA of the CDR3 is TGTGCCAGCTCACGGACTAGCGGGGGGTACAATGAGCAGTTCTTC. Amino acids: CASSRTSGGYNEQFF.

The rearrangement links TRBV7-3 to TRBJ2-1, with D tentatively TRBD2 (6 bases). The ends were cut back, 5 bases at V and 0 bases at J, with 14 bases in the middle. The CDR3 contains 16 residues. Germline-derived CDR1 and CDR2 are SGHTA and FQGTGA. CDR3 nucleotides: TGTGCCAGCAGCACGGGACTCCATCGCTCCTACAATGAGCAGTTCTTC. As protein: CASSTGLHRSYNEQFF.

A single count supports this clone. The DNA for the CDR3 is TGTGCCAGCGCCGGCAGGACTCAAGAGACCCAGTACTTC. Translating it yields CASAGRTQETQYF. The chain recombines TRBV28 with TRBJ2-5; tentatively, D is TRBD2 (5 bases). This CDR3 has 13 residues. V was clipped by 8 bases and J by 2 bases, with 12 bases between them. Germline-derived CDR1 and CDR2 are MDHEN and SYDVKM.

The chain links TRBV5-1 to TRBJ1-5; D is uncertain. Germline lookup yields CDR1 SGHRS and CDR2 YFSETQ. The length of the CDR3 is 13 residues. The ends were cut back, 4 bases at V and 6 bases at J, with 11 bases in the middle. CDR3 bases: TGCGCCAGCAGCCCTAACCCGGGTCAGCCCCAGCATTTT. Translation: CASSPNPGQPQHF.

On this clone itself: A junction boundary mismatches the germline segment, possibly from a read error. The genes are TRBV7-2 and TRBJ2-7, with D tentatively TRBD2 (6 bases). The CDR3 totals 13 residues. From germline, CDR1 is SGHTA and CDR2 FQGNSA. The CDR3 reads CASSLAEGTSLDF. The CDR3 nucleotides read TGTGCCAGCAGCTTAGCGGAGGGGACCTCTCTAGACTTC.

The CDR3 DNA reads as TGTGCCAGCAGTTTTAATTGGCTTTCCGGAAACACCATATATTTT. Translated: CASSFNWLSGNTIYF. The chain has TRBV28 and TRBJ1-3; unclear D gene. The CDR3 sequence is 15 residues long. V shed 3 bases and J shed 4 bases, with 13 bases lying between them. Germline-derived CDR1 and CDR2 are MDHEN and SYDVKM.

With regard to this clone: Just one base apart from a much larger clone, this may be a read error. The same CDR3 arises from other DNA sequences in this sample as well. The V gene is TRBV11-2, the J gene TRBJ2-3, with D unclear. The CDR3 loop spans 11 amino acids. CDR1 is SGHAT and CDR2 is FQNNGV in the germline V gene. V was trimmed by 3 bases and J by 4 bases, leaving 2 bases between them. The CDR3 nucleotides read TGTGCCAGCAGCTTCCCAGATACGCAGTATTTT. Its protein product is CASSFPDTQYF. Full variable domain (rest looked up from reference TRBV11-2 and TRBJ2-3): EAGVAQSPRYKIIEKRQSVAFWCNPISGHATLYWYQQILGQGPKLLIQFQNNGVVDDSQLPKDRFSAERLKGVDSTLKIQPAKLEDSAVYLCASSFPDTQYFGPGTRLTVL.